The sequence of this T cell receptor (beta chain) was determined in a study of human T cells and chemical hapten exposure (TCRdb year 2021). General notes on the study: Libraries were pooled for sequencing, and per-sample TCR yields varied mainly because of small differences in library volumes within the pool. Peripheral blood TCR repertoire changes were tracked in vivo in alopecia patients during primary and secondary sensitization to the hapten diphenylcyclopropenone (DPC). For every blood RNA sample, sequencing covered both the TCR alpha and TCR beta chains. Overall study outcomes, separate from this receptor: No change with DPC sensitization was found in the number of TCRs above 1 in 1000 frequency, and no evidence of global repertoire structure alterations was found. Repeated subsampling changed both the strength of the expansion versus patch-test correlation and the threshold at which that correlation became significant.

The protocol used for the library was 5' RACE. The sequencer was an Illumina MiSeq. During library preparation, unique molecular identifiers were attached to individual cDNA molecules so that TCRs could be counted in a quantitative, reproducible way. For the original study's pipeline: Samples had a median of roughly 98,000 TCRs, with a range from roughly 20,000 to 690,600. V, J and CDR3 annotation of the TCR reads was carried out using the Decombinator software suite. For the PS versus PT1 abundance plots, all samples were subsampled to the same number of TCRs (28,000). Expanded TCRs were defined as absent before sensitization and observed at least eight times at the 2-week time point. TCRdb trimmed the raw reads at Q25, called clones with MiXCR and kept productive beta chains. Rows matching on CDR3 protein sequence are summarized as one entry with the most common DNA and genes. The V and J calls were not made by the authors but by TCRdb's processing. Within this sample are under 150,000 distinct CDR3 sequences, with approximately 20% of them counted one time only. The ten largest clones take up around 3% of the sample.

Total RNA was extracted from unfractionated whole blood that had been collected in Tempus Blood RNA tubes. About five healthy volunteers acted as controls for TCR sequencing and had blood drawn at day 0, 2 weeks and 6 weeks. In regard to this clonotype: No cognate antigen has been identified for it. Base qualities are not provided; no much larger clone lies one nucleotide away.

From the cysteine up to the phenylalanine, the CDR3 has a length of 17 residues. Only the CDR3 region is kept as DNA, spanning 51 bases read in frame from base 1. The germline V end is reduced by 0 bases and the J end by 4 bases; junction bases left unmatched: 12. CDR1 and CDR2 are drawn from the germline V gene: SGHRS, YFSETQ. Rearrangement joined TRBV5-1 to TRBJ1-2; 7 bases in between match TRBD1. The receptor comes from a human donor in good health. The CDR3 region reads CASSLDLGTVSAYGYTF. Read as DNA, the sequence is TGCGCCAGCAGCTTGGATCTGGGGACAGTGTCGGCCTATGGCTACACCTTC. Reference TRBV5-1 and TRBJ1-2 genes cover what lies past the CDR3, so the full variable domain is KAGVTQTPRYLIKTRGQQVTLSCSPISGHRSVSWYQQTPGQGLQFLFEYFSETQRNKGNFPGRFSGRQFSNSRSEMNVSTLELGDSALYLCASSLDLGTVSAYGYTFGSGTRLTVV.